Listed here are 20 T cell receptor beta chains from one sample, sequenced in a study of T cell repertoires in cytomegalovirus infection. Their antigen targets remain unknown. TCRdb reanalysed the reads using MiXCR and keeps one entry per CDR3 protein. The table includes some 940,000 distinct CDR3 sequences, approximately 30% detected once. Source: cultured CD8+ T cells from PBMCs, taken from culture after CMV antigen stimulation. Receptors were obtained from a human donor in good health (CMV status not recorded). Some clones in this sample may be carry-over from other donors' samples.

This clonotype was observed a few times. The CDR3 loop reads CASSPPQGAFGYTF. The CDR3 nucleotides are TGTGCCAGCAGCCCTCCCCAGGGGGCTTTTGGCTACACCTTC. The chain carries TRBV7-6 and TRBJ1-2, with TRBD1 identical over 8 bases. Germline-derived CDR1 and CDR2 are SGHVS and FNYEAQ. The CDR3 totals 14 residues. J was trimmed by 7 bases and V by 5 bases; bases with no gene match: 9. Full variable domain (rest looked up from reference TRBV7-6 and TRBJ1-2): GAGVSQSPRYKVTKRGQDVALRCDPISGHVSLYWYRQALGQGPEFLTYFNYEAQQDKSGLPNDRFSAERPEGSISTLTIQRTEQRDSAMYRCASSPPQGAFGYTFGSGTRLTVV.

This clonotype was detected a few times. The V gene is TRBV2, the J gene TRBJ1-1; tentative D call: TRBD1 (6 bases). The V gene's germline CDR1 is SNHLY and CDR2 FYNNEI. This CDR3 contains 15 residues. The germline V and J ends were trimmed by 6 bases and 4 bases, with 18 bases remaining between them. The CDR3 DNA reads TGTGCCAGCAGGGCGAACAGGGTTGGGTTCACTGAAGCTTTCTTT. Translating it yields CASRANRVGFTEAFF. Using reference TRBV2 and TRBJ1-1 for the parts outside the CDR3, the full variable domain is EPEVTQTPSHQVTQMGQEVILRCVPISNHLYFYWYRQILGQKVEFLVSFYNNEISEKSEIFDDQFSVERPDGSNFTLKIRSTKLEDSAMYFCASRANRVGFTEAFFGQGTRLTVV.

The chain has TRBV6-6 and TRBJ1-2, with a tentative D call TRBD1 (6 bases). V shed 2 bases and J shed 4 bases, with 14 bases lying between them. The CDR3 is 15 amino acids. Germline CDR1 and CDR2: MNHNY and SVGAGI (reference sequence). In DNA form, the CDR3 reads TGTGCCAGCAGTTACGGGACAAAGTCCCCCTATGGCTACACCTTC. This gives the protein CASSYGTKSPYGYTF.

V is TRBV29-1 and J is TRBJ1-1, with 10 positions matching TRBD1. This CDR3 spans 13 amino acids. Germline-derived CDR1 and CDR2 are SQVTM and ANQGSEA. With V trimmed by 7 bases and J by 1 base, 3 bases remained unmatched. CDR3 in DNA: TGCAGCGGGGACAGGGGAGGGAACACTGAAGCTTTCTTT. Encoded protein: CSGDRGGNTEAFF.

V is TRBV12-3 or TRBV12-4 and J is TRBJ1-1, with D uncertain. The CDR3 is made up of 13 amino acids. The V gene lost 5 bases and the J gene lost 4 bases, with 11 bases spanning the gap. The CDR3 sequence: CASSLLSRTEAFF. In DNA form, the CDR3 reads TGTGCCAGCAGTCTGCTAAGTCGCACTGAAGCTTTCTTT.

This chain links TRBV7-6 with TRBJ1-5; 9 nucleotides match TRBD1. Germline CDR1 is SGHVS and CDR2 is FNYEAQ. Unmatched junction bases numbered 6, after V lost 2 bases and J lost 4 bases. The CDR3 contains 16 residues. The CDR3 DNA reads as TGTGCCAGCAGCTTAAGGGGGACAGGGCCAAATCAGCCCCAGCATTTT. Its protein product is CASSLRGTGPNQPQHF.

The J gene is TRBJ2-3, the V gene TRBV6-1; 14 bases are a match to TRBD2. V lost 2 bases and J lost 1; bases outside the gene matches: 8. Germline CDR1 is MNHNS and CDR2 is SASEGT. The CDR3 runs to 19 residues. The CDR3 region is CASSEMGLAGAPGTDTQYF. The DNA for the CDR3 is TGTGCCAGCAGTGAAATGGGACTAGCGGGGGCCCCGGGCACAGATACGCAGTATTTT.

The CDR3: CAGGLYNEQFF. CDR3 coding DNA: TGTGCCGGAGGACTGTACAATGAGCAGTTCTTC. This rearrangement joins TRBV6-2 or TRBV6-3 to TRBJ2-1; D perhaps matches TRBD2 (5 bases). This CDR3 has 11 amino acids. The V gene lost 11 bases and the J gene lost 4 bases, with 9 bases spanning the gap. The V gene's germline CDR1 is MNHEY and CDR2 SVGEGT.

V is TRBV7-6 and J is TRBJ2-7, with 8 bases lining up with TRBD2. CDR1 and CDR2 from the germline V gene are SGHVS and FNYEAQ. V was clipped by 8 bases and J by 3 bases; unmatched bases: 9. The CDR3 covers 14 residues. In nucleotides, the CDR3 is TGTGCCAGCCTCAGGGGTAGCGGGGACTACGAGCAGTACTTC. The encoded protein is CASLRGSGDYEQYF.

The V and J genes are TRBV28 and TRBJ1-1; 8 nucleotides line up with TRBD1. Germline V gene lookup returns CDR1 MDHEN and CDR2 SYDVKM. The CDR3 covers 14 residues. V shed 7 bases, J shed 3 bases, and the junction held 7 bases outside the gene matches. The CDR3 DNA sequence: TGTGCCAGCATTTACCGGACAGGGCACACTGAAGCTTTCTTT. Encoded protein: CASIYRTGHTEAFF.

This clonotype was detected ten times or more. The rearrangement uses TRBV6-5 and TRBJ2-1; 7 positions match TRBD2. Trimming removed 6 bases from V and 6 bases from J; junction bases left unmatched: 11. The CDR3 is 15 amino acids. Germline values: CDR1 MNHEY, CDR2 SVGAGI. The DNA for the CDR3 is TGTGCCAGCAGATCTCGGACTAGAGATGGCAATGAGCAGTTCTTC. As protein: CASRSRTRDGNEQFF.

The chain couples TRBV19 to TRBJ1-6; no clear D gene. The ends were cut back, 6 bases at V and 7 bases at J, with 22 bases in the middle. This CDR3 is 17 amino acids long. Germline CDR1 is LNHDA and CDR2 is SQIVND (reference sequence). The CDR3 sequence is CASSTGRMERRNSPLHF. The CDR3 coding sequence is TGTGCCAGTAGCACGGGTAGAATGGAACGGAGGAATTCACCCCTCCACTTT.

V is TRBV7-4 and J is TRBJ2-7, with 7 bases lining up with TRBD1. CDR1 is SGHVT and CDR2 is SQSDAQ in the germline V gene. The J segment lost 6 bases and the V segment lost 5 bases, leaving 4 bases of the junction unmatched. The CDR3 consists of 12 residues. Here the CDR3 DNA reads TGTGCCAGCAGCGGACAGGTGATCGAGCAGTACTTC. This encodes CASSGQVIEQYF.

In its sample, this clonotype was seen many times. This chain connects TRBV12-5 to TRBJ2-3; 9 bases map to TRBD2. CDR3 length: 16 residues. V was clipped by 3 bases and J by 2 bases; unmatched bases: 6. Germline V lookup: CDR1 LGHNT, CDR2 FRNRAP. The CDR3 loop reads CASGFSSGGNTDTQYF. The CDR3 nucleotides read TGTGCTAGTGGTTTTAGTAGCGGGGGAAACACAGATACGCAGTATTTT.

This clonotype was detected only a few times. The gene calls are TRBV7-9 and TRBJ1-1; no clear D. This CDR3 region has 11 residues. The V and J ends lost 10 bases and 4 bases respectively, with 10 bases between them. Germline V gene lookup returns CDR1 SEHNR and CDR2 FQNEAQ (reference sequence). CDR3 loop: CATSRGTEAFF. The DNA for the CDR3 is TGTGCCACTAGCCGGGGCACTGAAGCTTTCTTT.

This clonotype has more than one count but fewer than ten. The chain recombines TRBV5-3 with TRBJ2-7; possible D gene TRBD2, 6 bases. TRBV5-3 is designated an ORF whose function remains uncertain. This CDR3 is 14 amino acids long. The CDR3 region is CASSLEREPYEQYV. For the CDR3, the DNA is TGTGCCAGCAGCTTAGAACGGGAGCCCTACGAGCAGTACGTC.

The DNA of the CDR3 is TGTGCCAGCAGTGGCCTAATTTCTGAAGCTTTCTTT. Encoded protein: CASSGLISEAFF. The rearrangement links TRBV25-1 to TRBJ1-1; D unresolved. V shed 4 bases and J shed 6 bases, with 9 bases lying between them. From germline, CDR1 is MGHDK and CDR2 SYGVNS. CDR3 length: 12 residues.

The rearrangement links TRBV7-9 to TRBJ1-1; D is unresolved. The CDR3 runs 15 residues. The V gene lost 5 bases and the J gene lost 4 bases, with 17 bases spanning the gap. Germline CDR1 reads SEHNR; CDR2 reads FQNEAQ (reference sequence). As DNA, the CDR3 is TGTGCCAGCAGCCCCCGGGAAGGGCTGCGCACTGAAGCTTTCTTT. Its translation is CASSPREGLRTEAFF.

This clonotype was seen more than once but under ten times. The V and J genes are TRBV14 and TRBJ2-1; TRBD2 aligns across 9 bases. This CDR3 has 15 amino acids. Trimming at V came to 0 bases and at J to 9 bases, leaving 6 bases not matched to a gene. Germline CDR1 SGHDN, CDR2 FVKESK. CDR3 nucleotide sequence: TGTGCCAGCAGCCAAGAAATGGGGACTAGCTCTGAGCAGTTCTTC. Translating it yields CASSQEMGTSSEQFF.

J is TRBJ2-5 and V is TRBV5-4; D is possibly TRBD2 (5 bases). This CDR3 spans 12 amino acids. Germline CDR1 SGHNT, CDR2 YYREEE (reference sequence). The V and J ends lost 5 bases and 7 bases respectively, with 12 bases between them. This CDR3 is CASSSDYVTQYF. The CDR3, as DNA: TGTGCCAGCAGTTCCGACTACGTGACCCAGTACTTC. The full variable domain, in which reference TRBV5-4 and TRBJ2-5 provide the parts outside the CDR3, is ETGVTQSPTHLIKTRGQQVTLRCSSQSGHNTVSWYQQALGQGPQFIFQYYREEENGRGNFPPRFSGLQFPNYSSELNVNALELDDSALYLCASSSDYVTQYFGPGTRLLVL.